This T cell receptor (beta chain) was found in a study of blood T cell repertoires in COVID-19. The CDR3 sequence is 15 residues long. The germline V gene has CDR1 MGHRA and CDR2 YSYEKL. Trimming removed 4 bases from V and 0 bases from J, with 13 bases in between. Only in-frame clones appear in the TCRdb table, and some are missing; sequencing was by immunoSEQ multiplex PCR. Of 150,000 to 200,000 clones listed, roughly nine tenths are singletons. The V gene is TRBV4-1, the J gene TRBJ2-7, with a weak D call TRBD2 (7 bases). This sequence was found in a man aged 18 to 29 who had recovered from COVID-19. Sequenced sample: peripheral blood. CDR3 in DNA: TGCGCCAGCAGCCCCATGGGAGGGGGCTCCTACGAGCAGTACTTC. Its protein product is CASSPMGGGSYEQYF.